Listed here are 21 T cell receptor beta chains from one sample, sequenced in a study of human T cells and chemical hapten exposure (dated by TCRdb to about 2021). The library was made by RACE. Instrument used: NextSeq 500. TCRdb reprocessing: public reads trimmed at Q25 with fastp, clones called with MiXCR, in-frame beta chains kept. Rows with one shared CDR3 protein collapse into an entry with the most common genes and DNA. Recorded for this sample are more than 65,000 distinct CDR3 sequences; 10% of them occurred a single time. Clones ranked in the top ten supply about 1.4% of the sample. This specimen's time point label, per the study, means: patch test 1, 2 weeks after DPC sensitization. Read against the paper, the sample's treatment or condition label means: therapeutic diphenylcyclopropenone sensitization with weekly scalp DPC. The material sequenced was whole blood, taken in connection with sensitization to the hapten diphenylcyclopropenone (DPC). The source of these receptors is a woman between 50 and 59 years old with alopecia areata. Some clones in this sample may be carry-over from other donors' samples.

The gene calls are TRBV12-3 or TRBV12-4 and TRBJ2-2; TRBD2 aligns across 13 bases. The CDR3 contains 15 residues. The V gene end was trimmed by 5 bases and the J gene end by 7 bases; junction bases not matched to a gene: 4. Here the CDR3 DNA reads TGTGCCAGCAGTGGGACTAGCGGGATCATCGGGGAGCTGTTTTTT. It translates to CASSGTSGIIGELFF.

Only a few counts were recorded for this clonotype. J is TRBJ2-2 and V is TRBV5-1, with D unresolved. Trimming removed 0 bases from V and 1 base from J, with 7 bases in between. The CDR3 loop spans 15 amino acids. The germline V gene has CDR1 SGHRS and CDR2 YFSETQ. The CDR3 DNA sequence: TGCGCCAGCAGCTTGGTAGCCCTGAACACCGGGGAGCTGTTTTTT. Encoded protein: CASSLVALNTGELFF. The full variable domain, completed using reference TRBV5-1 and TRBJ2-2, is KAGVTQTPRYLIKTRGQQVTLSCSPISGHRSVSWYQQTPGQGLQFLFEYFSETQRNKGNFPGRFSGRQFSNSRSEMNVSTLELGDSALYLCASSLVALNTGELFFGEGSRLTVL.

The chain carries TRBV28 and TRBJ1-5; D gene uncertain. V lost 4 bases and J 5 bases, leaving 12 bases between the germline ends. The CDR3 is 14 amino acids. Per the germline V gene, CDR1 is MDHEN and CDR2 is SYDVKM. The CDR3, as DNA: TGTGCCAGCAGTTGGCAGGAGGAGCATCAGCCCCAGCATTTT. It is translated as CASSWQEEHQPQHF.

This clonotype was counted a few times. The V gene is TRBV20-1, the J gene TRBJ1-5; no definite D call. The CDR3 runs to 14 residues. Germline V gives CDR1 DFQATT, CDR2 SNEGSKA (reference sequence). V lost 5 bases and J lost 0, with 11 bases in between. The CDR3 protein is CSASYSDSNQPQHF. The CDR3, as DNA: TGCAGTGCTTCTTACAGCGATAGCAATCAGCCCCAGCATTTT.

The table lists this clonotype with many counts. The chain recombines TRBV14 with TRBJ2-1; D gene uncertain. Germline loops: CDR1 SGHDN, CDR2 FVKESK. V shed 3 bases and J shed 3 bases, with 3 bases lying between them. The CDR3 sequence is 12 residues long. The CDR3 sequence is CASSQVYNEQFF. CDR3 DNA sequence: TGTGCCAGCAGCCAGGTCTACAATGAGCAGTTCTTC.

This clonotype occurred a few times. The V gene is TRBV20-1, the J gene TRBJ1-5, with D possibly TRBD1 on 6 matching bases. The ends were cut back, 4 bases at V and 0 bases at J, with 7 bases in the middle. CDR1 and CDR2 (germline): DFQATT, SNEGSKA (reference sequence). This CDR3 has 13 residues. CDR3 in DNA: TGCAGTGCTATCAGGGGTAGCAATCAGCCCCAGCATTTT. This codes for CSAIRGSNQPQHF.

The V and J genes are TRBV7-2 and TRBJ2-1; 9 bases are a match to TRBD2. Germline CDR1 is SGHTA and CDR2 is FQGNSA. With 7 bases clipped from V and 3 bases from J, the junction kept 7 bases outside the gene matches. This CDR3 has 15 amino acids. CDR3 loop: CASNRRTSDYNEQFF. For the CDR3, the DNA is TGTGCCAGCAACCGCCGGACTAGCGACTACAATGAGCAGTTCTTC.

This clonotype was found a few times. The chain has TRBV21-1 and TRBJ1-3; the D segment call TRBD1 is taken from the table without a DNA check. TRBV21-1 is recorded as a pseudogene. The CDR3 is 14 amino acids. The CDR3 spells CASDPPGSTNTIYF. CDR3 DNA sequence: TGTGCCAGCGACCCCCCCGGCAGTACCAACACCATATATTTT.

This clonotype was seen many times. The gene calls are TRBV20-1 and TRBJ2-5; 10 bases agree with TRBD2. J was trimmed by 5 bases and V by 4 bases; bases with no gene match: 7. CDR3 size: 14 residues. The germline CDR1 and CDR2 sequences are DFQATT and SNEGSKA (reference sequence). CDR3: CSANPSGSWETQYF. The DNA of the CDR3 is TGCAGTGCTAACCCTAGCGGGAGTTGGGAGACCCAGTACTTC.

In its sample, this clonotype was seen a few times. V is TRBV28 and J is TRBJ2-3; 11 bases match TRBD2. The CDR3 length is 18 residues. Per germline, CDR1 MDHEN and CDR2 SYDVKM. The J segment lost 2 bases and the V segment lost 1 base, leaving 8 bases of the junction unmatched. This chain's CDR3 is CASSLSSASGRNTDTQYF. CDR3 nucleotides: TGTGCCAGCAGTTTATCTTCTGCTAGCGGGAGGAACACAGATACGCAGTATTTT. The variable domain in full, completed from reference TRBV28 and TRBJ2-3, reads DVKVTQSSRYLVKRTGEKVFLECVQDMDHENMFWYRQDPGLGLRLIYFSYDVKMKEKGDIPEGYSVSREKKERFSLILESASTNQTSMYLCASSLSSASGRNTDTQYFGPGTRLTVL.

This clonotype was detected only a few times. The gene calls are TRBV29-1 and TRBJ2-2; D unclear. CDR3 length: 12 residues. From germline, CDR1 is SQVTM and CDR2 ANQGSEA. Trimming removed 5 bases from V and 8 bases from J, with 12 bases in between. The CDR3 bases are TGCAGCGTTCCGACATTTTCTGGGGAGCTGTTTTTT. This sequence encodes CSVPTFSGELFF.

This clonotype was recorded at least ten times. The CDR3 sequence: CSARDRSRNLNQPQHF. In DNA, the CDR3 is TGCAGTGCTAGAGATCGCTCACGGAATCTCAATCAGCCCCAGCATTTT. The gene calls are TRBV20-1 and TRBJ1-5; D is undetermined. CDR3 size: 16 residues. Trimming pared 0 bases from V and 3 bases from J, leaving 15 bases between. Germline V gene lookup returns CDR1 DFQATT and CDR2 SNEGSKA (reference sequence).

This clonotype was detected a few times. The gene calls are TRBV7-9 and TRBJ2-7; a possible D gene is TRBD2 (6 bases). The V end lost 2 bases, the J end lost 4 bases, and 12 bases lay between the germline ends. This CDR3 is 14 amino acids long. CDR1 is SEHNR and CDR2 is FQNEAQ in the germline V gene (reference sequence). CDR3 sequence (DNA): TGTGCCAGCAGCTTATCGGGCGCGGGATACGAGCAGTACTTC. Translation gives CASSLSGAGYEQYF.

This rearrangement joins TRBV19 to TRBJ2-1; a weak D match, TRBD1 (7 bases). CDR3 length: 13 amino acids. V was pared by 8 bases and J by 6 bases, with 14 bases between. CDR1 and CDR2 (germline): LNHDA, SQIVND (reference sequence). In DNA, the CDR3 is TGTGCCAGTGGATCCAGGGGGGCCAATGAGCAGTTCTTC. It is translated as CASGSRGANEQFF.

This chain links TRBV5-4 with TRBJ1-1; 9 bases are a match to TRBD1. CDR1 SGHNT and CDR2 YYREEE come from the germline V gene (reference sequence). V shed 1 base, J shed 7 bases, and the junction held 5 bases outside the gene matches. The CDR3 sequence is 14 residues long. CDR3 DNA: TGTGCCAGCAGCTTGTCAAGGACAGGGGATGAAGCTTTCTTT. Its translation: CASSLSRTGDEAFF.

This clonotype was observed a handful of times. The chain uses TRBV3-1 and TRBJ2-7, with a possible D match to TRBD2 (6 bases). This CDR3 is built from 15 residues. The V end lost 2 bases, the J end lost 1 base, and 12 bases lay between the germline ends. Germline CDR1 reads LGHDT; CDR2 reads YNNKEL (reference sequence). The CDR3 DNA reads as TGTGCCAGCAGCCAACTCATTGGGACTTCCTACGAGCAGTACTTC. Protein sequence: CASSQLIGTSYEQYF.

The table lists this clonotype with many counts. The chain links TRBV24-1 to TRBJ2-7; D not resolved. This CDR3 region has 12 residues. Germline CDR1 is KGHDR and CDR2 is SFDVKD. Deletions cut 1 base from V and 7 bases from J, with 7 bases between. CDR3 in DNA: TGTGCCACCAGTGATTTCGGCCGGGAGCAGTACTTC. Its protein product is CATSDFGREQYF.

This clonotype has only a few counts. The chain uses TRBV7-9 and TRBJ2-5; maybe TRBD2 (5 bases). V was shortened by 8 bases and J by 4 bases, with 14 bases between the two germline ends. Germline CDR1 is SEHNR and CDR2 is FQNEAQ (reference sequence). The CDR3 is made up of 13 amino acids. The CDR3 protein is CASQRGIAETQYF. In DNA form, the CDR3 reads TGTGCCAGCCAACGGGGAATTGCAGAGACCCAGTACTTC.

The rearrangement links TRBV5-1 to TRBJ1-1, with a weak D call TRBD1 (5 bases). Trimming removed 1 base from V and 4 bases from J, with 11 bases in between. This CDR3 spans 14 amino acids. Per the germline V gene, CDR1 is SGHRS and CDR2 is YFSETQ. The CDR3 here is CASSLKGSSTEAFF. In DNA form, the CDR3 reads TGCGCCAGCAGCTTGAAGGGGTCAAGCACTGAAGCTTTCTTT.

CDR3 amino acids: CASSQDPPREETQYF. In DNA form, the CDR3 reads TGTGCCAGCAGCCAAGATCCCCCCAGAGAAGAGACCCAGTACTTC. This chain joins TRBV3-2 and TRBJ2-5; the DNA was not compared with TRBD1, the D call given in the table. TRBV3-2 is termed a pseudogene. CDR3 length equals 15 residues.

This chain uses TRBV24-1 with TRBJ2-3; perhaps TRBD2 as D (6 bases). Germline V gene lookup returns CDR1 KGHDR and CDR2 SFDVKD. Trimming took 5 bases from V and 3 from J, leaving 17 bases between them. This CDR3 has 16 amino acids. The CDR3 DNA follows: TGTGCCACCAGTGGTCGGAGGGCCGAGGGAACAGATACGCAGTATTTT. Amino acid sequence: CATSGRRAEGTDTQYF.